The 32 T cell receptor beta chains below all came from one sample that was sequenced in a study of cytomegalovirus exposure and HLA in healthy donors. The PCR was carried out with 60 Vbeta primers and 13 Jbeta primers. TCRdb's copy holds only in-frame clones and misses some; the assay was immunoSEQ multiplex PCR. The repertoire consists of 200,000 or so clones, with around 80% occurring once and the leading ten covering roughly 15%. Source material: PBMCs. These receptors all come from a man aged 35 to 55 in good health and CMV-seronegative.

This chain links TRBV27 with TRBJ1-1; TRBD1 aligns across 7 bases. Germline lookup yields CDR1 MNHEY and CDR2 SMNVEV (reference sequence). The CDR3 is 13 residues long. The V segment lost 2 bases and the J segment 4 bases; nucleotides outside the gene matches: 1. CDR3: CASSLHRGTEAFF. In DNA form, the CDR3 reads TGTGCCAGCAGTTTACACAGGGGCACTGAAGCTTTCTTT.

This chain joins TRBV7-2 and TRBJ1-2, with D possibly being TRBD1 (5 bases). CDR3 length: 15 amino acids. Germline V lookup: CDR1 SGHTA, CDR2 FQGNSA. V gave up 5 bases and J gave up 3 bases, with 16 bases separating them. The CDR3 DNA follows: TGTGCCAGCAGCCAGGGTACCCGAAGTCACTATGGCTACACCTTC. This translates into CASSQGTRSHYGYTF.

The table lists this clone with a few counts. This chain uses TRBV18 with TRBJ2-1; 8 nucleotides line up with TRBD2. This CDR3 spans 14 amino acids. Germline assignment: CDR1 KGHSH and CDR2 LQKENI. V lost 4 bases, J lost 7 bases, and 6 bases stayed unmatched. For the CDR3, the DNA is TGTGCCAGCTCACTAACGGGGGGGTTTAATGAGCAGTTCTTC. This codes for CASSLTGGFNEQFF.

This chain joins TRBV30 and TRBJ2-1; no clear D gene. The CDR3 totals 12 residues. The V and J ends lost 4 bases and 7 bases respectively, with 11 bases between them. Germline V gives CDR1 GTSNPN, CDR2 SVGIG (reference sequence). This CDR3 reads CAWTYSANEQFF. The DNA of the CDR3 is TGTGCCTGGACCTACAGTGCTAATGAGCAGTTCTTC.

V and J are TRBV5-1 and TRBJ1-1; 8 nucleotides agree with TRBD1. This CDR3 comprises 14 residues. V lost 2 bases to trimming and J lost 5 bases; unmatched junction nucleotides: 5. CDR1 SGHRS and CDR2 YFSETQ come from the germline V gene. The CDR3 DNA reads as TGCGCCAGCAGCTTCGACAGGGGAGGGACTGAAGCTTTCTTT. This codes for CASSFDRGGTEAFF.

The gene calls are TRBV7-6 and TRBJ2-2, with TRBD1 as a possible D gene (5 bases). Germline-derived CDR1 and CDR2 are SGHVS and FNYEAQ. The length of the CDR3 is 15 residues. Trimming pared 5 bases from V and 2 bases from J, leaving 12 bases between. The chain's CDR3 is CASSLTGANTGELFF. The CDR3 region has the DNA TGTGCCAGCAGCCTTACTGGGGCTAACACCGGGGAGCTGTTTTTT.

There are a few counts of this clone. This sequence joins TRBV25-1 and TRBJ1-6, with unresolved D. Trimming took off 5 bases at V and 11 bases at J, with 16 bases between the two ends. CDR1 is MGHDK and CDR2 is SYGVNS in the germline V gene. The CDR3 loop spans 14 amino acids. Written as DNA, the CDR3 is TGTGCCAGCAGTAGGATCGCGGGGATGACACCCCTCCACTTT. It is translated as CASSRIAGMTPLHF.

This clone was seen once. Here the CDR3 DNA reads TGTGCCATCAGCGGGCCCGGGACTAGCGGGAGGGCCGGGACCCAGTACTTC. Its translation is CAISGPGTSGRAGTQYF. The V call is TRBV10-3, the J call TRBJ2-5; 16 bases agree with TRBD2. V shed 6 bases and J 7 bases; nucleotides not matched to a gene: 11. The CDR3 covers 17 residues. CDR1 and CDR2 (germline): ENHRY, SYGVKD.

V usage is TRBV7-6 and J usage is TRBJ2-5, with 9 bases that match TRBD2. CDR1 and CDR2 from the germline V gene are SGHVS and FNYEAQ. The trim removed 5 bases at V and 5 bases at J, leaving 12 bases unmatched. The CDR3 consists of 16 residues. For the CDR3, the DNA is TGTGCCAGCAGCCTAACCACGGCGGGGGGGTGGGAGACCCAGTACTTC. Residues: CASSLTTAGGWETQYF.

V gene TRBV7-8 combines with J gene TRBJ1-2; no clear D gene. CDR1 SGHVS and CDR2 FQNEAQ come from the germline V gene. V lost 1 base, J lost 1 base, and 4 bases lay in between. The CDR3 loop spans 13 amino acids. The CDR3 DNA sequence: TGTGCCAGCAGCTTAGGACTTAACTATGGCTACACCTTC. Its translation: CASSLGLNYGYTF.

The genes are TRBV11-1 and TRBJ2-3, with 10 bases aligning to TRBD2. Looked up from germline, CDR1 is SGHAT and CDR2 is FQDESV (reference sequence). This CDR3 contains 17 residues. J gave up 0 bases and V 5 bases, and 8 bases lay outside the gene matches. CDR3 nucleotide sequence: TGTGCCAGCAGCAACCCTGGACTAGCGGCTAGCACAGATACGCAGTATTTT. Translated: CASSNPGLAASTDTQYF.

This clone was seen only once. This chain connects TRBV29-1 to TRBJ2-3; 8 bases map to TRBD1. This CDR3 is built from 13 residues. CDR1 is SQVTM, CDR2 ANQGSEA, per germline. With V trimmed by 2 bases and J by 4 bases, 2 bases remained unmatched. The CDR3, as DNA: TGCAGCGTTGAACAGGGGGCATCAGATACGCAGTATTTT. Its protein product is CSVEQGASDTQYF.

The chain uses TRBV7-9 and TRBJ2-7, with 10 bases lining up with TRBD2. This CDR3 spans 15 amino acids. V was pared by 5 bases and J by 2 bases, with 6 bases of the junction left unmatched. CDR1 and CDR2 (germline): SEHNR, FQNEAQ (reference sequence). The DNA of the CDR3 is TGTGCCAGCAGCCCAATACTAGCGGGACCCTACGAGCAGTACTTC. This sequence encodes CASSPILAGPYEQYF.

The table lists this clone with a count of one. The gene calls are TRBV7-2 and TRBJ2-2; D is perhaps TRBD1 (6 bases). The CDR3 runs 14 residues. The germline V gene encodes CDR1 SGHTA and CDR2 FQGNSA. V dropped 7 bases and J dropped 2 bases, with 11 bases sitting between them. The CDR3 here is CASTRTENTGELFF. Written as DNA, the CDR3 is TGTGCCAGCACCCGGACAGAAAACACCGGGGAGCTGTTTTTT.

The chain is built from TRBV7-3 and TRBJ1-1; 7 bases agree with TRBD1. After removal of 5 bases from V and 6 bases from J, the junction contained 6 bases not matched to a gene. The CDR3 is 13 amino acids. CDR1 and CDR2 from the germline V gene are SGHTA and FQGTGA. CDR3 region: CASSLDRESEAFF. The DNA for the CDR3 is TGTGCCAGCAGCCTCGACAGGGAGTCTGAAGCTTTCTTT.

The sample holds one count of this clone. The chain combines TRBV5-1 with TRBJ1-6; 8 bases align to TRBD1. V lost 4 bases and J lost 4; bases outside the gene matches: 4. Germline V gene sequence: CDR1 SGHRS, CDR2 YFSETQ. CDR3 length: 15 residues. CDR3 coding DNA: TGCGCCAGCAGCCTAGGACAGGGTTATAATTCACCCCTCCACTTT. Translation: CASSLGQGYNSPLHF.

The chain couples TRBV5-4 to TRBJ2-1, with D perhaps matching TRBD1 (6 bases). The length of the CDR3 is 12 residues. The V gene's germline CDR1 is SGHNT and CDR2 YYREEE (reference sequence). V lost 7 bases and J lost 4, with 9 bases in between. CDR3 DNA: TGTGCCAGCGGACAGAAGTACAATGAGCAGTTCTTC. This gives the protein CASGQKYNEQFF.

Remarks on this clone: Other DNA sequences in the sample encode the same CDR3. This chain joins TRBV5-4 and TRBJ2-7; D gene uncertain. Germline lookup yields CDR1 SGHNT and CDR2 YYREEE (reference sequence). V was clipped by 0 bases and J by 2 bases, with 6 bases between them. The CDR3 spans 13 residues. This chain's CDR3 is CASSLDTTYEQYF. CDR3 nucleotide sequence: TGTGCCAGCAGCTTGGACACGACCTACGAGCAGTACTTC.

The CDR3: CASSQYTGAAGGYEQYF. The CDR3 nucleotides are TGTGCCAGCAGCCAATATACAGGGGCCGCCGGGGGTTACGAGCAGTACTTC. The rearrangement uses TRBV4-2 and TRBJ2-7, with TRBD1 as a possible D gene (7 bases). Per the germline V gene, CDR1 is LGHNA and CDR2 is YNFKEQ. V lost 2 bases and J 4 bases, leaving 21 bases between the germline ends. This CDR3 spans 17 amino acids.

This chain joins TRBV6-1 and TRBJ2-1, with D perhaps TRBD2 (7 bases). Germline V gives CDR1 MNHNS, CDR2 SASEGT. V was cut by 2 bases and J by 8 bases, with 16 bases left in between. The CDR3 contains 15 residues. The CDR3 spells CASSEQGGAGDEQFF. CDR3 in DNA: TGTGCCAGCAGTGAACAAGGGGGGGCCGGGGATGAGCAGTTCTTC.

CDR3 protein: CATSEGALGTTYEQYF. The CDR3 nucleotides are TGTGCCACCAGCGAGGGGGCGCTTGGCACAACCTACGAGCAGTACTTC. The chain couples TRBV15 to TRBJ2-7; TRBD1 matches at 7 bases. The CDR3 length is 16 residues. Germline V gene lookup returns CDR1 LNHNV and CDR2 YYDKDF (reference sequence). Unmatched junction bases numbered 12, after V lost 5 bases and J lost 2 bases.

The chain couples TRBV4-2 to TRBJ2-1; TRBD2 matches at 9 bases. The length of the CDR3 is 14 residues. In germline, CDR1 is LGHNA, CDR2 YNFKEQ. V lost 1 base and J lost 10; bases outside the gene matches: 5. The CDR3 region is CASSQAGGGDEQFF. CDR3 bases: TGTGCCAGCAGCCAAGCCGGCGGGGGGGACGAGCAGTTCTTC.

CDR3: CASSPQGANTEAFF. The CDR3 region has the DNA TGTGCCAGCAGCCCCCAGGGGGCGAACACTGAAGCTTTCTTT. The chain combines TRBV7-3 with TRBJ1-1; 8 bases align to TRBD1. CDR3 length equals 14 residues. V shed 5 bases, J shed 1 base, and the junction held 3 bases outside the gene matches. The germline V gene encodes CDR1 SGHTA and CDR2 FQGTGA.

In this sample, this clone turned up many times. As DNA, the CDR3 is TGTGCCAGCAGCCATACAGGGGCCGCAAATGAAAAACTGTTTTTT. Translated, it gives CASSHTGAANEKLFF. The chain is built from TRBV6-6 and TRBJ1-4; 7 bases fit TRBD1. Germline V lookup: CDR1 MNHNY, CDR2 SVGAGI (reference sequence). The ends lost 6 bases at V and 5 bases at J; junction bases unmatched: 9. The CDR3 loop spans 15 amino acids.

The chain is built from TRBV30 and TRBJ2-5; 16 bases map to TRBD2. Per germline, CDR1 GTSNPN and CDR2 SVGIG (reference sequence). The CDR3 covers 16 residues. V dropped 1 base and J dropped 7; count of bases not matched to a gene: 6. The CDR3 reads CAWSEGTSGRVGTQYF. In DNA, the CDR3 is TGTGCCTGGAGTGAAGGGACTAGCGGGAGGGTGGGGACCCAGTACTTC.

This chain connects TRBV9 to TRBJ2-1; 10 bases agree with TRBD2. This CDR3 has 14 amino acids. Germline CDR1 SGDLS, CDR2 YYNGEE. J gave up 9 bases and V 5 bases, and 8 bases lay outside the gene matches. CDR3 DNA: TGTGCCAGCAGGGACGAGCGGGGGGGTTCTGAGCAGTTCTTC. As protein: CASRDERGGSEQFF.

Remarks on this clone: This CDR3 is also generated by other DNA sequences in the sample. The J gene is TRBJ1-1, the V gene TRBV7-2; possible D gene TRBD1, 6 bases. This CDR3 has 15 amino acids. Germline CDR1 is SGHTA and CDR2 is FQGNSA. V shed 5 bases and J shed 4 bases, with 17 bases lying between them. Here the CDR3 reads CASSPTAGVGTEAFF. The CDR3 nucleotides read TGTGCCAGCAGCCCGACCGCAGGGGTCGGCACTGAAGCTTTCTTT.

This sequence joins TRBV7-2 and TRBJ1-2; D remains ambiguous. Germline V gives CDR1 SGHTA, CDR2 FQGNSA. Trimming took 5 bases from V and 5 from J, leaving 9 bases between them. The CDR3 length is 12 residues. The DNA of the CDR3 is TGTGCCAGCAGCGACGGGATTTATGGCTACACCTTC. Amino acids: CASSDGIYGYTF.

Here the CDR3 DNA reads TGTGCCATCAGTAGGTCGGCAGGGGGAACTAGCACAGATACGCAGTATTTT. Its translation: CAISRSAGGTSTDTQYF. V and J are TRBV10-3 and TRBJ2-3; 7 bases map to TRBD1. The J segment lost 0 bases and the V segment lost 5 bases, leaving 11 bases of the junction unmatched. The V gene's germline CDR1 is ENHRY and CDR2 SYGVKD. This CDR3 contains 17 residues.

Only one count was recorded for this clone. The chain employs TRBV11-2 and TRBJ1-1, with D perhaps TRBD1 (5 bases). Trimming cost V 5 bases and J 7 bases, with 14 bases left between them. Germline V gives CDR1 SGHAT, CDR2 FQNNGV. CDR3 size: 13 residues. The CDR3 reads CASSISRVSEAFF. The CDR3 coding sequence is TGTGCCAGCAGCATCTCCAGGGTTAGTGAAGCTTTCTTT.

The chain is built from TRBV28 and TRBJ1-5, with D perhaps matching TRBD1 (6 bases). CDR3 length equals 15 residues. CDR1 MDHEN and CDR2 SYDVKM come from the germline V gene. Between the trimmed V and J ends, which lost 6 bases and 3 bases, there was a span of 15 bases. This CDR3 reads CASSHSTGNNQPQHF. The CDR3 DNA sequence: TGTGCCAGCAGCCACTCGACAGGTAACAATCAGCCCCAGCATTTT.

V and J are TRBV7-3 and TRBJ1-1, with TRBD1 matching over 8 bases. Germline CDR1 reads SGHTA; CDR2 reads FQGTGA. CDR3 size: 13 residues. The V gene end was trimmed by 5 bases and the J gene end by 7 bases; junction bases not matched to a gene: 6. The CDR3 here is CASSLLTGGEAFF. CDR3 nucleotide sequence: TGTGCCAGCAGCCTCCTCACAGGGGGTGAAGCTTTCTTT. The variable domain in full, with the rest retrieved from reference TRBV7-3 and TRBJ1-1, is GAGVSQTPSNKVTEKGKYVELRCDPISGHTALYWYRQSLGQGPEFLIYFQGTGAADDSGLPNDRFFAVRPEGSVSTLKIQRTERGDSAVYLCASSLLTGGEAFFGQGTRLTVV.